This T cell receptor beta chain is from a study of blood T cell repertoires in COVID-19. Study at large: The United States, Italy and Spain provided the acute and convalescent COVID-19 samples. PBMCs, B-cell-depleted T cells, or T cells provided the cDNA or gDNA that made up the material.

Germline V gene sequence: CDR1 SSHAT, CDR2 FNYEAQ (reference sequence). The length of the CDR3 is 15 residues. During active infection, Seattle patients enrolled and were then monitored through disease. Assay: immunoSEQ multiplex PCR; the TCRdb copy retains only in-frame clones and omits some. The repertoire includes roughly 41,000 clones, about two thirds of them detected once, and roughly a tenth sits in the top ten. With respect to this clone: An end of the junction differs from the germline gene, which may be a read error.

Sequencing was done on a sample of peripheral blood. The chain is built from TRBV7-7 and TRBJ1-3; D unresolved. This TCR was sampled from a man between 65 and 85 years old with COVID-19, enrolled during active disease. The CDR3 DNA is TGTGCTAGCAGCTTAAGCGAGAGCTCTGGAAACACCATATATTTT. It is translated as CASSLSESSGNTIYF.